This T cell receptor beta chain stems from a study of control samples from healthy donors and cancer patients. The V end lost 0 bases, the J end lost 8 bases, and 7 bases lay between the germline ends. The V gene's germline CDR1 is GTSNPN and CDR2 SVGIG (reference sequence). This CDR3 region has 11 residues. Generated by immunoSEQ multiplex PCR, the TCRdb table keeps only in-frame clones and is missing some. This sample has about 100,000 clones, with more than 85% found just once. The specimen was blood. This rearrangement joins TRBV30 to TRBJ1-2; D remains ambiguous. This clonotype was obtained from a woman between 45 and 60 years old in good health. The CDR3 loop is CAWSVRLGYTF. The CDR3 DNA reads as TGTGCCTGGAGTGTAAGGTTGGGCTACACCTTC.